What follows is one T cell receptor (beta chain) and its context. Its recognized antigen is unknown. Nothing much larger sits one base from this clone, and base qualities are not available. This record comes from a study of T cell changes during pregnancy in multiple sclerosis (dated by TCRdb to between 2018 and 2021). About the full investigation: Changes in the T cell repertoire over the course of pregnancy were examined in this study in women with multiple sclerosis.

Trimming at the junction amounts to 3 bases on V and 6 bases on J, and the germline ends lie 17 bases apart. CDR1 and CDR2, per the germline V gene, are SNHLY and FYNNEI. The CDR3 has 15 amino acids, counting the end cysteine and phenylalanine. Of all the DNA, just the CDR3 is kept, 45 bases in frame from base 1. The method was the immunoSEQ multiplex PCR assay. In its TCRdb copy, this immuneACCESS table keeps in-frame sequences only and misses some clones. Where compared with another copy, unresolved V genes explain less than half of these, and the others have no known cause. The sample table lists about 100,000 clones, approximately 92% of them with a count of one. 1.9% of the sample lies in the top ten.

This TCR came from a female donor with multiple sclerosis, enrolled in a pregnancy study. The receptor chain draws on TRBV2 and TRBJ1-1; too little of a D gene remains to name it. This specimen consisted of peripheral blood, obtained after pregnancy. In nucleotide form, the sequence is TGTGCCAGCAGTGACAACGGCAGAACAGACCCTGAAGCTTTCTTT. It translates as CASSDNGRTDPEAFF.